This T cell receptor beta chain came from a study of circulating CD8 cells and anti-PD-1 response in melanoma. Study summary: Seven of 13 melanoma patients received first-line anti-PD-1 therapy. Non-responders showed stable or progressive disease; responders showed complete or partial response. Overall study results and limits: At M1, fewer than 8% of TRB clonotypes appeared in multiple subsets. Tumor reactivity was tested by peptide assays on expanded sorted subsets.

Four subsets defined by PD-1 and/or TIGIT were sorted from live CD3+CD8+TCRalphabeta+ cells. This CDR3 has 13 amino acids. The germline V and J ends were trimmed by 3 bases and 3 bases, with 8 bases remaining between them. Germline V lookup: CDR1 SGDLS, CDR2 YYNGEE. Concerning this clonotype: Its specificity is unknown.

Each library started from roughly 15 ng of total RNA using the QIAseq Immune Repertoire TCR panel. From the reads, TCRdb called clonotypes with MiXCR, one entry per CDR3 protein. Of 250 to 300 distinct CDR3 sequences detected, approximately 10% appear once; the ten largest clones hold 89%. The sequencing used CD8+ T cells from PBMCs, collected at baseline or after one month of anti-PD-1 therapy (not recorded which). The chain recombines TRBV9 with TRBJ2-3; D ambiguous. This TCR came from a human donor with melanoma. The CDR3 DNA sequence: TGTGCCAGCAGCGCCACAGCAACAGATACGCAGTATTTT. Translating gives CASSATATDTQYF.